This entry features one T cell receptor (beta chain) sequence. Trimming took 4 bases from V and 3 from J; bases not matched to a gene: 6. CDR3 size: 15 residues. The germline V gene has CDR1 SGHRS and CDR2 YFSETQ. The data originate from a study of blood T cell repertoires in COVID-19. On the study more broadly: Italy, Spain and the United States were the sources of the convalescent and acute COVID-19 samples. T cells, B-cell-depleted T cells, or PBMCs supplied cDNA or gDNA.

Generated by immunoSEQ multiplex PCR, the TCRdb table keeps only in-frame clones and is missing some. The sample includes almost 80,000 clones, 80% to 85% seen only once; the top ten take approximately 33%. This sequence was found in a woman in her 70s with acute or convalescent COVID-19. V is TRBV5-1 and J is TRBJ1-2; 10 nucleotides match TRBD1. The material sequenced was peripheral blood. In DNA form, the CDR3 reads TGCGCCAGCAGCCCCGGACAGGGGGAAGACTATGGCTACACCTTC. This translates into CASSPGQGEDYGYTF.